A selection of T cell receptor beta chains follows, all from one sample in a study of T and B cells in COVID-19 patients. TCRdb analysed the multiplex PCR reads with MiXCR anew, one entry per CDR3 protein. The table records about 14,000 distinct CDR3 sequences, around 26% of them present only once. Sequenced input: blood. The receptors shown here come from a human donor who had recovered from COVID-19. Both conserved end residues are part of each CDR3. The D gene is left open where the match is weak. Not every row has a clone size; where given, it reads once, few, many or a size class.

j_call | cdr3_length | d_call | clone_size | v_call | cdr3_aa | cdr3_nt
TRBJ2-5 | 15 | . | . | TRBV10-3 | CAISGDAVGAQTQYF | TGTGCCATCAGTGGGGATGCAGTGGGCGCACAGACCCAGTACTTC
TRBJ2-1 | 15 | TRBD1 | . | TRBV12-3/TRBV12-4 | CASSSRDRRNNEQFF | TGTGCCAGCAGTTCCCGGGACAGGAGAAACAATGAGCAGTTCTTC
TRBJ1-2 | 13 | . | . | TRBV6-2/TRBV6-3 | CASSYGTNYGYTF | TGTGCCAGCAGTTACGGAACCAACTATGGCTACACCTTC
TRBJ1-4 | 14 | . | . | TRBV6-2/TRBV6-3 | CASSYLGVEGKLFF | TGTGCCAGCAGTTACCTGGGGGTCGAGGGAAAACTGTTTTTT
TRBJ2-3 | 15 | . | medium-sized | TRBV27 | CASSSPGIRTDTQYF | TGTGCCAGCAGTTCCCCAGGGATCCGCACAGATACGCAGTATTTT
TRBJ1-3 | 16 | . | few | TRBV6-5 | CATGGGGDYSGNTIYF | TGTGCCACGGGTGGGGGGGGCGACTACTCTGGAAACACCATATATTTT
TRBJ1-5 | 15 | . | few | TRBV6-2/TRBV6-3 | CASTLGQLHTQPQHF | TGTGCCAGCACCCTAGGACAGCTGCACACTCAGCCCCAGCATTTT
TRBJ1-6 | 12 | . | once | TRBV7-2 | CASSPGGSPLHF | TGTGCCAGCAGCCCCGGTGGTTCACCCCTCCACTTT
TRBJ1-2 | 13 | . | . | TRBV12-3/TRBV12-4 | CASSPDRFGGYTF | TGTGCCAGCAGTCCGGACAGATTTGGTGGCTACACCTTC
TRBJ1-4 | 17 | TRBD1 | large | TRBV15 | CATSRSGGQVTNEKLFF | TGTGCCACCAGCAGGTCAGGGGGCCAAGTAACTAATGAAAAACTGTTTTTT
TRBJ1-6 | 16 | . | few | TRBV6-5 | CASSYVGFAYNSPLHF | TGTGCCAGCAGTTACGTGGGGTTTGCCTATAATTCACCCCTCCACTTT
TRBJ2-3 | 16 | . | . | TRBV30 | CAWSVLTGVSTDTQYF | TGTGCCTGGAGTGTACTAACGGGGGTTAGCACAGATACGCAGTATTTT
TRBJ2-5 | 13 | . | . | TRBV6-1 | CASNVGFQETQYF | TGTGCCAGCAACGTGGGATTTCAAGAGACCCAGTACTTC
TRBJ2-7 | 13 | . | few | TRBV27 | CASAGGAVYEQYF | TGTGCCAGCGCCGGGGGAGCGGTCTACGAGCAGTACTTC
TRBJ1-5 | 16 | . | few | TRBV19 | CASSTFGTNSNQPQHF | TGTGCCAGTAGTACCTTCGGGACAAATAGCAATCAGCCCCAGCATTTT
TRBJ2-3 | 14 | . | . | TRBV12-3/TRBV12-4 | CASSFRTGTDTQYF | TGTGCCAGCAGTTTCCGGACAGGCACAGATACGCAGTATTTT
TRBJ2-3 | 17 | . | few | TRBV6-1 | CASTVWKDAASTDTQYF | TGTGCCAGCACCGTCTGGAAGGACGCCGCTAGCACAGATACGCAGTATTTT
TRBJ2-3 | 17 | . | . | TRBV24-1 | CATSDFRAGDGTDTQYF | TGTGCCACCAGTGATTTCAGGGCAGGGGATGGCACAGATACGCAGTATTTT
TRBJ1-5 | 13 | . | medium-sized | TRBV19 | CASSDTSNQPQHF | TGTGCCTCCTCGGACACTAGCAATCAGCCCCAGCATTTT
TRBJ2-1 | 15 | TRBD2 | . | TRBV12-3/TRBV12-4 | CASSISGGRYNEQFF | TGTGCCAGCAGTATCAGCGGGGGACGATACAATGAGCAGTTCTTC
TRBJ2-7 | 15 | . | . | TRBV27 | CASNRGQGSSYEQYF | TGTGCCAGCAATCGGGGCCAGGGTAGCTCCTACGAGCAGTACTTC
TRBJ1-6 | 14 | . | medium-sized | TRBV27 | CASSSAGYNSPLHF | TGTGCCAGCAGTTCGGCAGGCTATAATTCACCCCTCCACTTT
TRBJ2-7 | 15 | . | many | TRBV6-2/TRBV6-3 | CASVDRRGLHYEQYF | TGTGCCAGCGTGGACCGTAGGGGTCTTCACTACGAGCAGTACTTC
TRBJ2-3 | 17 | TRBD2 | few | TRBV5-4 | CASSSPTSGVGSDTQYF | TGTGCCAGCAGCTCCCCGACTAGCGGAGTGGGGTCAGATACGCAGTATTTT
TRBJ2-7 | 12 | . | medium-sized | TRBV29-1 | CSATSNVYEQYF | TGCAGCGCCACATCGAATGTCTACGAGCAGTACTTC
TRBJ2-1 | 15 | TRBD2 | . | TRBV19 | CASRLAGGGQDEQFF | TGTGCCAGTAGACTAGCGGGGGGCGGACAGGATGAGCAGTTCTTC
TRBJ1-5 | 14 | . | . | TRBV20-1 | CSASSRSAFQPQHF | TGCAGTGCTAGTTCTCGATCGGCGTTTCAGCCCCAGCATTTT
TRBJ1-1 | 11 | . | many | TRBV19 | CASDGATEAFF | TGTGCCAGTGACGGGGCAACTGAAGCTTTCTTT
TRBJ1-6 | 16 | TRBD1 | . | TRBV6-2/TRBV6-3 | CASSPKEAQGDSPLHF | TGTGCCAGCAGTCCTAAGGAGGCCCAGGGGGATTCACCCCTCCACTTT
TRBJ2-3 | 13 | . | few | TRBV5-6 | CASSLGNTDTQYF | TGTGCCAGCAGCTTAGGAAACACAGATACGCAGTATTTT
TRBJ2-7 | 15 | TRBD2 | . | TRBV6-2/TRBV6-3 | CASSSIHGTIYEQYF | TGTGCCAGCAGTTCAATCCACGGGACTATCTACGAGCAGTACTTC
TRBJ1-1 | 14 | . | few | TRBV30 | CARIISGAGTEAFF | TGTGCCAGAATAATCTCGGGGGCTGGCACTGAAGCTTTCTTT
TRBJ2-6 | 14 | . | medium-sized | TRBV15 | CATSTGYGANVLTF | TGTGCCACCAGTACAGGGTACGGGGCCAACGTCCTGACTTTC
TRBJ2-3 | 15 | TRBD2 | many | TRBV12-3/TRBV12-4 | CASSFSGGPTDTQYF | TGTGCCAGCTCCTTTAGCGGGGGGCCCACAGATACGCAGTATTTT
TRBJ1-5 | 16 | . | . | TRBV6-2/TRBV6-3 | CASSYGRGGTNQPQHF | TGTGCCAGCAGCTATGGCAGGGGAGGAACCAATCAGCCCCAGCATTTT